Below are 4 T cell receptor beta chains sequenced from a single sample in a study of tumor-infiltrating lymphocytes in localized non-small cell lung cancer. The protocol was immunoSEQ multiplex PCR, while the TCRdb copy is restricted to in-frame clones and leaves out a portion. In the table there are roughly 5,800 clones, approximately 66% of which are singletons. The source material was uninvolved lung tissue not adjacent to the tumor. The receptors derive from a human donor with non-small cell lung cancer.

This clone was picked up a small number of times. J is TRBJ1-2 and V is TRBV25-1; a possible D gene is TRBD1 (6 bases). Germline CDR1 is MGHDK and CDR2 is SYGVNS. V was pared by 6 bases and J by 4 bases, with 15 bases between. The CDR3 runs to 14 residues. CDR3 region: CASSGHREAYGYTF. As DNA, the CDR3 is TGTGCCAGCAGCGGACACAGGGAAGCCTATGGCTACACCTTC.

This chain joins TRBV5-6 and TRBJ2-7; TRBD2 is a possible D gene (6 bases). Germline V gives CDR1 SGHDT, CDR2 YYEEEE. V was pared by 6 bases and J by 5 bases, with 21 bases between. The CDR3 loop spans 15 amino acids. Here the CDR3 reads CASTRRKGTSNEQYF. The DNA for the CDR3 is TGTGCCAGCACCCGGAGGAAGGGGACTTCCAACGAGCAGTACTTC.

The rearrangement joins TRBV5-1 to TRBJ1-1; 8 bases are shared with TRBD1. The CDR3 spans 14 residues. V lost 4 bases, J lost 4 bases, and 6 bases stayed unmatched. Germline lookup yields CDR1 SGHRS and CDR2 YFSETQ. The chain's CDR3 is CASSLGQGSTEAFF. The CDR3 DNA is TGCGCCAGCAGCCTAGGACAGGGATCCACTGAAGCTTTCTTT.

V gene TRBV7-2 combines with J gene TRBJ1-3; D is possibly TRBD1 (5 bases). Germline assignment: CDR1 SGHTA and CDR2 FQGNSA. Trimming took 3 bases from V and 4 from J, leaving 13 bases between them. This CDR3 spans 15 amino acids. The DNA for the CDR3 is TGTGCCAGCAGCTTTAGGGGTCAGGGAGGAAACACCATATATTTT. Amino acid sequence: CASSFRGQGGNTIYF.